This T cell receptor beta chain was sequenced in a study of beta chain features in type 1 diabetes. Trimming took off 1 base at V and 2 bases at J, with 12 bases between the two ends. The germline gives CDR1 SGHTA, CDR2 FQGNSA. The CDR3 runs to 15 residues. The sequenced template was cDNA made from the entire isolated RNA. The protocol was immunoSEQ multiplex PCR, while the TCRdb copy is restricted to in-frame clones and leaves out a portion. This sample has 330,000 or so clones, with over 9.5% found just once. This clone was counted a few times. Antigen: not known. Study-level points and caveats: Type 1 diabetes patients showed a moderate but significant shortening of TCRB CDR3s in all four CD4+ subsets.

The rearrangement links TRBV7-2 to TRBJ2-7, with D unclear. Input material: naive CD4+ T cells from blood. The TCR comes from a woman between 18 and 29 years old with type 1 diabetes. CDR3 sequence reads: CASSLVAGQTYEQYF. CDR3 sequence (DNA): TGTGCCAGCAGCTTAGTGGCAGGTCAGACCTACGAGCAGTACTTC.